Listed below are T cell receptor beta chains from one sample, sequenced in a study of T cells after posttransplantation cyclophosphamide. This table comes from immunoSEQ multiplex PCR, and its TCRdb copy is limited to in-frame clones, with some not included. There are roughly 19,000 clones in the sample; around 70% occur only once, and 25% to 35% lies in the top ten. Material: PBMCs, obtained after an allogeneic stem cell transplant with post-transplant cyclophosphamide. Receptors were obtained from a young adult male patient who received an allogeneic stem cell transplant from a related donor, was CMV-positive, and had acute GVHD only. The graft donor may be the source of some T cells. CDR3s include the opening cysteine and the closing phenylalanine or tryptophan. Each record gives: V gene, CDR3 length, D gene, J gene, clone size, CDR3 DNA, CDR3 protein. A D gene is named only where the DNA matches it firmly. Size values are once, few and many counts, or a class for expanded clones, and some rows have none.

>TRBV9|15|.|TRBJ2-1|few
TGTGCCAGCAGCGTGCAAGCCTCCTCCTACAATGAGCAGTTCTTC
CASSVQASSYNEQFF
>TRBV6-6|15|.|TRBJ2-1|.
TGTGCCAGCAGTTACGAGGAGGGGTCCTACAATGAGCAGTTCTTC
CASSYEEGSYNEQFF
>TRBV4-3|17|TRBD2|TRBJ2-3|.
TGCGCCAGCAGCCAAGTTGGACTAGCTGGCCTCACAGATACGCAGTATTTT
CASSQVGLAGLTDTQYF
>TRBV10-3|13|.|TRBJ1-1|once
TGTGCCATCACCCAGAATGTGAACACTGAAGCTTTCTTT
CAITQNVNTEAFF
>TRBV5-6|14|TRBD1|TRBJ1-5|.
TGTGCCAGCAGCTTGGGACAGGGGTATCAGCCCCAGCATTTT
CASSLGQGYQPQHF
>TRBV7-7|14|.|TRBJ2-5|few
TGTGCCAGCAGCTTCTCGGACTGGCAAGAGACCCAGTACTTC
CASSFSDWQETQYF
>TRBV10-3|17|.|TRBJ1-1|.
TGTGCCATCAGTGTTCGCACAGGAGGGACCCGGGACACTGAAGCTTTCTTT
CAISVRTGGTRDTEAFF
>TRBV4-2|18|.|TRBJ1-3|.
TGTGCCAGCAGCCAAGATAATTTGGCAGGAACCTCTGGAAACACCATATATTTT
CASSQDNLAGTSGNTIYF
>TRBV4-2|15|TRBD1|TRBJ1-2|.
TGTGCCAGCAGCCAGGTACAGGGGGCGTATGATGGCTACACCTTC
CASSQVQGAYDGYTF
>TRBV6-1|15|TRBD1|TRBJ1-6|.
TGTGCCAGCAGTGAAGGGAGGACAGGATCCTCACCCCTCCACTTT
CASSEGRTGSSPLHF
>TRBV19|14|TRBD1|TRBJ1-1|.
TGTGCCAGTAGTATCGACAGGGCTAGCACTGAAGCTTTCTTT
CASSIDRASTEAFF
>TRBV21-1|10|.|TRBJ2-7|once
TGTGCCCCCCGCGGCGGCGAGCAGTACTTC
CAPRGGEQYF
>TRBV4-3|15|TRBD1|TRBJ2-7|.
TGCGCCAGCAGCCAAGGGACAGGGAGCTCCTACGAGCAGTACTTC
CASSQGTGSSYEQYF
>TRBV6-1|16|.|TRBJ1-3|.
TGTGCCAGCAGTGCCCCGGGACTCAGCGGTGGAAACACCATATATTTT
CASSAPGLSGGNTIYF
>TRBV11-2|15|.|TRBJ2-5|few
TGTGCCAGCAGCTTAGGGGCAGCCACCCAAGAGACCCAGTACTTC
CASSLGAATQETQYF
>TRBV11-3|13|TRBD2|TRBJ2-7|once
TGTGCCAGCAGCTTAATAGCGGGGTACGAGCAGTACTTC
CASSLIAGYEQYF
>TRBV6-1|15|.|TRBJ2-1|once
TGTGCCAGCAGTGAACAGGGGGAGGTGGGCAATGAGCAGTTCTTC
CASSEQGEVGNEQFF
>TRBV5-8|15|.|TRBJ2-4|.
TGTGCCAGCAGCTTAGGACTCCTAGCCAAAAACATTCAGTACTTC
CASSLGLLAKNIQYF
>TRBV5-6|13|TRBD1|TRBJ1-2|.
TGTGCCAGCAGCCCCGGGACAGGGGCCTCCTTAATCTTC
CASSPGTGASLIF
>TRBV27|17|.|TRBJ1-2|.
TGTGCCAGCAGTTTATCGTGGCGAGGGTCGGGAGGCTATGGCTACACCTTC
CASSLSWRGSGGYGYTF
>TRBV7-2|15|.|TRBJ1-3|once
TGTGCCAGCAGCTTGACACCGACCTCTGGAAACACCATATATTTT
CASSLTPTSGNTIYF
>TRBV21-1|16|.|TRBJ1-6|.
TGTGCCAGCAGCAAAGTCATGGCCGCCAGAAATTCACCCCTCCACTTT
CASSKVMAARNSPLHF
>TRBV11-2|15|TRBD2|TRBJ2-7|few
TGTGCCAGCAGCTATAGCGGGGGGGCGGACTACGAGCAGTACTTC
CASSYSGGADYEQYF
>TRBV4-3|14|TRBD2|TRBJ2-3|few
TGCGCCAGCAGCCCACTAGCGGGGCTTGATACGCAGTATTTT
CASSPLAGLDTQYF
>TRBV7-2|15|TRBD1|TRBJ2-7|.
TGTGCCAGCAGCCCCTCCGGGACAGCCTCCTACGAGCAGTACTTC
CASSPSGTASYEQYF
>TRBV10-3|15|.|TRBJ1-5|.
TGTGCCATCAGCAAAACAGGAGATAGCAATCAGCCCCAGCATTTT
CAISKTGDSNQPQHF
>TRBV7-8|15|TRBD1|TRBJ1-5|.
TGTGCCAGCAGCTTAGACAGGGGGCTTAATCAGCCCCAGCATTTT
CASSLDRGLNQPQHF
>TRBV4-1|15|.|TRBJ1-5|many
TGCGCCAGCAGCCAAGAAGGGACTAAGGGTCAGCCCCAGCATTTT
CASSQEGTKGQPQHF
>TRBV5-1|13|.|TRBJ1-2|.
TGCGCCAGCAGCTTCGGGGTAAGCTATGGCTACACCTTC
CASSFGVSYGYTF
>TRBV7-2|14|.|TRBJ1-2|many
TGTGCCAGCAGCCCTAGGCGGGAAAACTATGGCTACACCTTC
CASSPRRENYGYTF
>TRBV7-9|15|TRBD1|TRBJ1-1|.
TGTGCCAGCAGCTTACTGGTGGGACAGACGACTGAAGCTTTCTTT
CASSLLVGQTTEAFF
>TRBV29-1|12|TRBD1|TRBJ2-1|few
TGCAGCGCCCGGACAGGGAGTAATGAGCAGTTCTTC
CSARTGSNEQFF
>TRBV29-1|13|TRBD1|TRBJ1-2|.
TGCAGCGTTGAACCTGGGACAGGGGAAGGCTACACCTTC
CSVEPGTGEGYTF
>TRBV7-6|16|.|TRBJ2-5|.
TGTGCCAGCAGCTTAGAAGGAGGGGCGGGTAGGTTGGCCCAGTACTTC
CASSLEGGAGRLAQYF
>TRBV7-9|15|TRBD1|TRBJ2-7|.
TGTGCCAGCAGCTCCCAAGACAGGGTTCAGTACGAGCAGTACTTC
CASSSQDRVQYEQYF
>TRBV18|14|.|TRBJ2-7|.
TGTGCCAGCTCACCACCCCAGGTCCGCTACGAGCAGTACTTC
CASSPPQVRYEQYF
>TRBV25-1|16|TRBD1|TRBJ2-2|.
TGTGCCAGCAGTGGCCGGGACAGGGTTATATCCGGGGAGCTGTTTTTT
CASSGRDRVISGELFF
>TRBV11-2|15|TRBD2|TRBJ2-1|.
TGTGCCAGCAGCTTAACGCTAGCGGGGTACAATGAGCAGTTCTTC
CASSLTLAGYNEQFF
>TRBV27|15|TRBD2|TRBJ2-7|.
TGTGCCAGCAGTTTGGGGACTAGCGGGGAGGGCGAGCAGTACTTC
CASSLGTSGEGEQYF
>TRBV4-2|16|.|TRBJ1-3|.
TGTGCCAGCAGCCAAGAGCAGGGGTCCTCTGGAAACACCATATATTTT
CASSQEQGSSGNTIYF
>TRBV11-2|13|TRBD1|TRBJ2-5|few
TGTGCCCGCCAGGGGGAAGGTCAAGAGACCCAGTACTTC
CARQGEGQETQYF
>TRBV2|14|.|TRBJ2-1|.
TGTGCCAGCAGTGATCCCGCAGGGAACAATGAGCAGTTCTTC
CASSDPAGNNEQFF
>TRBV6-1|17|.|TRBJ1-6|once
TGTGCCAGCAGTGAAGCGCGGGTTGGCTCCTATAATTCACCCCTCCACTTT
CASSEARVGSYNSPLHF
>TRBV28|15|.|TRBJ2-7|.
TGTGCCAGCAGCTGGACCCCGCAGGGTACCTACGAGCAGTACTTC
CASSWTPQGTYEQYF
>TRBV9|15|TRBD1|TRBJ2-2|.
TGTGCCAGCATGCCGACAGGGGGCTACACCGGGGAGCTGTTTTTT
CASMPTGGYTGELFF
>TRBV7-9|19|.|TRBJ2-6|.
TGTGCCAGCAGCCCCAGTGTAGGCGCCGGGGAATCTGGGGCCAACGTCCTGACTTTC
CASSPSVGAGESGANVLTF
>TRBV6-6|14|TRBD1|TRBJ1-1|.
TGTGCCAGCAGCGAACAGGGGGCTTATAATGAAGCTTTCTTT
CASSEQGAYNEAFF